This T cell receptor beta chain originates from a study of T cell repertoires in cytomegalovirus infection (dated by TCRdb to the late 2010s). For context, the study as a whole: Alongside well-studied HLA-B-restricted epitopes, the peptide stimulations were aimed at recently identified HLA-C-restricted CMV epitopes, whose presentation resists viral immunomodulation. The HLA type of each donor mattered for the analysis, because public TCR beta signatures pointed to carriage of CMV infection along with the matching HLA type. What the work shows at the level of the full study, not this receptor alone: In both this cohort and an independent cohort of under 450 donors, the cumulative frequency of public TCR beta family members distinguished carriers of CMV infection plus the relevant HLA type. The ex vivo response was dominated by HLA-C-restricted CMV-specific TCR beta clonotypes, which also provided the single most frequent clonotype in two of eight donors.

The meaning of the sample's treatment or condition label: in vitro stimulation with specific CMV peptide epitopes to enrich CMV-specific T cells. For CDR1 and CDR2, the germline V gene lists SGHTA and FQGNSA. Germline trimming: 4 bases from V, 8 bases from J; junction bases outside gene matches: 4. The CDR3 has 14 amino acids, counting the end cysteine and phenylalanine. The kept DNA is CDR3 alone, 42 bases in frame from the first base. The sequencer listed for this sample is Illumina HiSeq 1500. TCRdb ran its own pipeline on the public reads, namely fastp trimming at Q25 and MiXCR clone calling, and kept in-frame beta chains. Every entry covers one CDR3 protein and lists the most common genes and DNA from its rows. The sample table shows just over 450,000 distinct CDR3 sequences, and roughly 42% are seen once. Around 45% of the sample is held by the ten biggest clonotypes. This clonotype was seen a few times. Its antigen is not yet known. No much larger clone exists at a distance of one base, and base qualities are not known.

The sequences come from cultured PBMCs, collected from culture after CMV antigen stimulation. This sequence was found in a human donor in good health (CMV status not recorded). Some clones in this sample may be carry-over from other donors' samples. Recombination connected TRBV7-2 to TRBJ1-4, and 10 junction bases match TRBD1. The DNA is as follows: TGTGCCAGCAGCTGGGACAGGGGAGGAGAAAAACTGTTTTTT. Translated, this gives CASSWDRGGEKLFF.